A selection of T cell receptor beta chains follows, all from one sample in a study of cytomegalovirus exposure and HLA in healthy donors. The data were produced by immunoSEQ multiplex PCR, yet TCRdb's version contains in-frame clones alone and is incomplete. The data contain 70,000 to 80,000 clones, around 94% of them singletons. Material for sequencing was PBMCs. Source of these receptors: a woman aged 18-29 years in good health and CMV-seropositive. Both conserved end residues are part of each CDR3. Size values are once, few and many counts, or a class for expanded clones, and some rows have none.

cdr3_aa v_call clone_size j_call
CASSYLGQMNTEAFF TRBV6-6 NA TRBJ1-1
CARQDQETQYF TRBV6-4 NA TRBJ2-5
CASSLEFMDRRTEAFF TRBV7-6 NA TRBJ1-1
CASSHHQTPTGNTEAFF TRBV7-9 NA TRBJ1-1
CASSKPRHVGDYGYTF TRBV21-1 NA TRBJ1-2
CASSLLREVVYNEQFF TRBV28 once TRBJ2-1
CASSPGTPNTEAFF TRBV19 NA TRBJ1-1
CASSPRTSGKETQYF TRBV6-5 NA TRBJ2-5
CASSLDTGTEAFF TRBV5-1 few TRBJ1-1
CASSLQGDNSPLHF TRBV5-1 NA TRBJ1-6
CASSPRLFCSNQPQHF TRBV5-4 NA TRBJ1-5
CASSRSGGIDTQYF TRBV4-2 NA TRBJ2-3
CASSAGQYSNQPQHF TRBV19 NA TRBJ1-5
CASSLVVTPGVNEQFF TRBV7-6 NA TRBJ2-1
CASSGGLAEETQYF TRBV11-2 NA TRBJ2-5
CASSFRGGGNTIYF TRBV27 NA TRBJ1-3
CASSQGGTQYF TRBV6-5 NA TRBJ2-3
CASSFAGGLSGYTF TRBV27 NA TRBJ1-2
CASRKTQTNTEAFF TRBV2 NA TRBJ1-1
CASSRGLANYEQYF TRBV4-1 NA TRBJ2-7
CASSLEGVQFF TRBV7-9 NA TRBJ2-1
CASSEAFSEGNYEQYF TRBV6-1 NA TRBJ2-7
CASSIRQFGYEQYF TRBV19 NA TRBJ2-7
CASSPQGQGFTRAFF TRBV5-6 once TRBJ1-1
CASSIGPIYGYTF TRBV19 NA TRBJ1-2
CAWSLTGKETQYF TRBV30 NA TRBJ2-5
CASSLSAVGANSNQPQHF TRBV28 NA TRBJ1-5
CASSYLYGTVIMF TRBV6-6 NA TRBJ2-4
CASSLLGGLPRSTDTQYF TRBV7-8 NA TRBJ2-3
CASSRTAGGNSPLHF TRBV7-8 NA TRBJ1-6
CASRAGGGLYEQYF TRBV5-1 NA TRBJ2-7
CSARRQADLHF TRBV20-1 NA TRBJ1-6
CASTGTGVNQPQHF TRBV19 NA TRBJ1-5
CASSSGLAGGPETQYF TRBV5-4 NA TRBJ2-5
CASSRTNTEAFF TRBV19 NA TRBJ1-1
CASSEALFRGQGPNGNTIYF TRBV2 NA TRBJ1-3
CASRDRGGSDQPQHF TRBV6-1 NA TRBJ1-5
CASILGQGKAFF TRBV28 NA TRBJ1-1
CASSEPRQREKLFF TRBV2 NA TRBJ1-4
CASSFPSGGGSYNEQFF TRBV5-4 NA TRBJ2-1
CASRKGQGLGEQYF TRBV27 NA TRBJ2-7
CASSLFIVTSGNTIYF TRBV7-9 NA TRBJ1-3
CASSLSKRQGSDTEAFF TRBV27 NA TRBJ1-1
CASSEAGGPYNEQFF TRBV2 NA TRBJ2-1
CASSPNGGGLGTEAFF TRBV5-6 NA TRBJ1-1
CASSTHSGSGTDTQYF TRBV6-4 NA TRBJ2-3